The rows below give T cell receptor beta chains drawn from one sample of a study of blood T cell repertoires in COVID-19. Produced via immunoSEQ multiplex PCR; TCRdb's table is partial and in-frame only. The sample includes 40,000 to 55,000 clones, roughly nine tenths of them seen just once. Sequencing was carried out using peripheral blood. Receptors originate from an older man with active COVID-19. CDR3s include the opening cysteine and the closing phenylalanine or tryptophan. A D gene is named only where the DNA matches it firmly. Clone size is stated in some rows and not others, as once, few, many or a class when expanded.

D: TRBD2; size: .; V: TRBV7-2; J: TRBJ2-7; DNA: TGTGCCAGCAGCCCGGGACTAGCGAACTCCTACGAGCAGTACTTC; CDR3: CASSPGLANSYEQYF
D: TRBD1; size: few; V: TRBV2; J: TRBJ2-7; DNA: TGTGCCAGCAGTGGGGACAGGGGCGCCTACGAGCAGTACTTC; CDR3: CASSGDRGAYEQYF
D: TRBD1; size: .; V: TRBV18; J: TRBJ1-5; DNA: TGTGCCAGCTCACCTCAGGGACAGGGTGATCGCAATCAGCCCCAGCATTTT; CDR3: CASSPQGQGDRNQPQHF
D: TRBD1; size: .; V: TRBV5-1; J: TRBJ1-1; DNA: TGCGCCAGCAGCTTACAGGGGGCAAGTTCCAGGGGCACTGAAGCTTTCTTT; CDR3: CASSLQGASSRGTEAFF
D: TRBD2; size: .; V: TRBV6-5; J: TRBJ2-1; DNA: TGTGCCAGCTATAGCGGGGGGGGCCGGGGAAATGAGCAGTTCTTC; CDR3: CASYSGGGRGNEQFF
D: .; size: .; V: TRBV7-9; J: TRBJ1-2; DNA: TGTGCCAGCAGCTCCAACCCAGGGGAAAATGGCTACACCTTC; CDR3: CASSSNPGENGYTF
D: TRBD2; size: .; V: TRBV4-3; J: TRBJ2-7; DNA: TGCGCCAGCAGCCAAGATCGGGGGGAAACCTACGAGCAGTACTTC; CDR3: CASSQDRGETYEQYF
D: .; size: .; V: TRBV28; J: TRBJ1-5; DNA: TGTGCCAGCAGTGGATCAGGGATCAATCAGCCCCAGCATTTT; CDR3: CASSGSGINQPQHF
D: .; size: .; V: TRBV15; J: TRBJ1-2; DNA: TGTGCCACCAGCAGAGATCGGGGGATCAACTATGGCTACACCTTC; CDR3: CATSRDRGINYGYTF
D: TRBD1; size: .; V: TRBV10-3; J: TRBJ1-1; DNA: TGTGCCATCAGTGATCAACAGGGGGGGTACACTGAAGCTTTCTTT; CDR3: CAISDQQGGYTEAFF
D: TRBD2; size: .; V: TRBV24-1; J: TRBJ2-5; DNA: TGTGCCACCAGTGGCGGGGGGGCCGGGGAGACCCAGTACTTC; CDR3: CATSGGGAGETQYF
D: TRBD1; size: .; V: TRBV7-2; J: TRBJ1-6; DNA: TGTGCCAGCAGCTTAGGGGGGGGGACAGGGGATTCACCCCTCCACTTT; CDR3: CASSLGGGTGDSPLHF
D: TRBD1; size: .; V: TRBV5-4; J: TRBJ1-6; DNA: TGTGCCAGCAGCCTGGGACAGACAAATTCACCCCTCCACTTT; CDR3: CASSLGQTNSPLHF
D: TRBD1; size: .; V: TRBV5-1; J: TRBJ2-2; DNA: TGCGCCAGCAACAGGGACAGGGGGTCCACCGGGGAGCTGTTTTTT; CDR3: CASNRDRGSTGELFF
D: .; size: .; V: TRBV6-4; J: TRBJ1-2; DNA: TGTGCCAGCAGTGACTCGCGGGGAGGGCGCTATGGCTACACCTTC; CDR3: CASSDSRGGRYGYTF
D: .; size: once; V: TRBV6-4; J: TRBJ2-5; DNA: TGTGCCAGCAGTGACCTGGCTGGTGGGACCCAGTACTTC; CDR3: CASSDLAGGTQYF
D: TRBD1; size: .; V: TRBV4-1; J: TRBJ1-5; DNA: TGCGCCAGCAGCCTCAATCCAGGACAGGGTGGGGTCGGCAATCAGCCCCAGCATTTT; CDR3: CASSLNPGQGGVGNQPQHF
D: TRBD1; size: .; V: TRBV9; J: TRBJ1-3; DNA: TGTGCCAGCAGCGGCCTGACAGGGTCCTCGTCGGACTCGGGGTCTGGAAACACCATATATTTT; CDR3: CASSGLTGSSSDSGSGNTIYF
D: .; size: .; V: TRBV2; J: TRBJ1-2; DNA: TGTGCCAGCAGTGACGGCATAGCCTGGGGAGTGGGCTACACCTTC; CDR3: CASSDGIAWGVGYTF
D: .; size: .; V: TRBV3-1/TRBV3-2; J: TRBJ1-1; DNA: TGTGCCAGCAGCCAAGTGAACAGGAACACTGAAGCTTTCTTT; CDR3: CASSQVNRNTEAFF
D: .; size: once; V: TRBV4-2; J: TRBJ1-1; DNA: TGTGCCAGCAGCCAAAGACTACTTGGGGAAAACACTGAAGCTTTCTTT; CDR3: CASSQRLLGENTEAFF
D: TRBD1; size: .; V: TRBV2; J: TRBJ1-3; DNA: TGTGCCAGCAGTGTATCGGGACAGGGGAAAAGGGGATCTGGAAACACCATATATTTT; CDR3: CASSVSGQGKRGSGNTIYF
D: TRBD2; size: .; V: TRBV6-6; J: TRBJ2-3; DNA: TGTGCCAGCAGTTTGGGACTAGCGGGTAGGCCTGATACGCAGTATTTT; CDR3: CASSLGLAGRPDTQYF
D: TRBD1; size: .; V: TRBV4-3; J: TRBJ1-2; DNA: TGCGCCAGCAGCCAAGACATCACAGGGGGCTGGGGGTATGGCTACACCTTC; CDR3: CASSQDITGGWGYGYTF